This T cell receptor (beta chain) appears in the sequencing data of a study of response to subunit inactivated influenza vaccine. This CDR3 spans 15 amino acids. The V end lost 3 bases, the J end lost 3 bases, and 11 bases lay between the germline ends. From germline, CDR1 is LGHNA and CDR2 YSLEER. TCRdb re-derived calls from the RT-PCR reads in MiXCR, one entry per CDR3 protein. This sample carries around 480,000 distinct CDR3 sequences, more than 15% of them seen once, and the ten largest clones take less than 4%. The chain carries TRBV4-3 and TRBJ1-4, with D hard to call. The TCR comes from a man between 45 and 75 years old who received an inactivated influenza vaccine. This material consisted of CD4+ T cells sorted from PBMCs, taken approximately 25 months after vaccination. The CDR3 DNA is TGCGCCAGCAGCCAGTCTACGGGCTCTAATGAAAAACTGTTTTTT. Translation: CASSQSTGSNEKLFF.